This TCR beta chain originates from a study of blood T cell repertoires in COVID-19 (dated by TCRdb to about 2020). Background for the entire study: Samples from collaborators originated in the United States, Italy and Spain and spanned both the acute and convalescent phases of COVID-19. The prospective study material was composed of cDNA or gDNA derived from T cells, B-cell-depleted T cells, or PBMCs. Deeply sampled blood TCRbeta repertoires from subjects exposed to, actively infected with, or recovered from COVID-19 were included in the dataset. A freely available public database, intended as a resource for researchers studying the immune response to SARS-CoV-2, is where the repertoires were released. The samples were drawn from the first 160 participants of the ongoing ImmuneRACE study and from 950 to 1,500 subjects provided by 6 global collaborators. Sample metadata almost always included a de-identified subject ID, COVID-19 status, age in years and sex. HLA class I and class II types, where available, came from metadata supplied by the sample provider rather than from assay-based typing.

At the junction V is shortened by 6 bases and J by 10 bases, with 19 bases in between. The germline V gene (reference sequence) provides CDR1 LNHDA and CDR2 SQIVND. There are 14 amino acids in the CDR3, from cysteine to phenylalanine inclusive. Left in the record is the CDR3 DNA by itself, 42 bases read in frame from the first base. TCRbeta CDR3 regions were amplified from genomic DNA by means of the immunoSEQ Assay, a bias-controlled multiplex PCR. The study's processing was this. Within the assay, amplification of reference gene primers was used to estimate how many nucleated cells each sample contained. Sequence reads were collapsed and filtered to measure the absolute abundance of every unique TCRbeta CDR3 rearrangement. Productive Simpson clonality was computed per sample as the square root of Simpson's diversity index over productive rearrangements. Here the immuneACCESS table is served through TCRdb, limited to in-frame sequences with V and J called. Missing clones are a known gap in these copies; in checked studies unresolved V genes cover under half, and the rest lacks a known reason. The D gene and trimming were derived from the DNA, and the V and J assignments and clone size from that table. The sample records about 220,000 clones, approximately 83% of which are singletons. The top ten clonotypes cover about 5.3% of the sample.

This clone has a handful of counts. Which antigen it targets is not known. The record has no base qualities; no much larger clone is one base away. Broader findings and caveats from the paper: The quantity of clinical and demographic metadata differed by source and by participant and was supplied without curation.

In the prospective study, participants were roughly 18 to 90 years old, resided in fewer than 25 geographic areas of the United States, and were enrolled through a virtual design. In the prospective study, participants were assigned to cohorts based on the clinical history participants reported in a screening survey and a study questionnaire. A participant counted as exposed if, within 2 weeks of entering the study, that participant had been in contact with someone who had a PCR-confirmed or clinician-diagnosed COVID-19 case. Mobile phlebotomists in the prospective study collected whole blood, serum and a nasopharyngeal or oropharyngeal swab from every participant. Over a roughly two-month period, participants in the prospective study had the option of providing additional blood draws and questionnaires. Blood samples from the prospective study were shipped frozen or at room temperature prior to DNA extraction.

The sample was PBMCs or T cells enriched from blood (not recorded which). Rearrangement joined TRBV19 to TRBJ1-3; perhaps TRBD1 is the D gene, with 6 bases matching. The clonotype comes from a woman in her forties or fifties who had been exposed to COVID-19. CDR3 loop: CASRERGAGETIYF. The nucleotides are TGTGCCAGTAGAGAACGTGGGGCAGGGGAAACCATATATTTT.